This T cell receptor (beta chain) was documented in a study of shared clonotypes between healthy human individuals. Overall study findings and caveats: An effect of sequencing depth on clonotype sharing among donors was expected. Few donors limited the genetic and exposure-history diversity represented.

In regard to this clone: The antigen is undetermined.

None of the donors, who were healthy HIV-negative adults, had recently had acute infections or vaccinations. Around 31,000 T cell genomes, or about 290 ng DNA, went into unsorted PBMC replicate PCRs. Sequencing was performed with immunoSEQ multiplex PCR; in TCRdb, only in-frame clones are kept and a portion is missing. The sample lists 490,000 or so clones; 76% were seen once. Per the germline V gene, CDR1 is MNHNS and CDR2 is SASEGT. This CDR3 has 15 residues. The V gene lost 6 bases and the J gene lost 2 bases, with 14 bases spanning the gap. The sequence was obtained from a woman aged 40 to 55 in good health. Some clones in this sample may be carry-over from other donors' samples. Input material: PBMCs. This chain connects TRBV6-1 to TRBJ1-5; D unresolved. In nucleotides, the CDR3 is TGTGCCAGCAGGGGCCCCGCCGGAGGCAATCAGCCCCAGCATTTT. This sequence encodes CASRGPAGGNQPQHF.